Listed here are 14 T cell receptor beta chains from one sample, sequenced in a study of T cell changes during pregnancy in multiple sclerosis. Only in-frame clones appear in the TCRdb table, and some are missing; sequencing was by immunoSEQ multiplex PCR. The profile shows over 55,000 clones, roughly nine tenths of them singletons. Sequenced material: peripheral blood, taken in the first trimester of pregnancy. The receptors derive from a female donor with multiple sclerosis, enrolled in a pregnancy study.

The chain employs TRBV25-1 and TRBJ1-2, with D perhaps TRBD1 (5 bases). The ends were cut back, 1 base at V and 4 bases at J, with 10 bases in the middle. CDR1 and CDR2 (germline): MGHDK, SYGVNS. CDR3 size: 14 residues. The CDR3 region is CASSEFGGGYGYTF. CDR3 in DNA: TGTGCCAGCAGTGAATTTGGGGGAGGCTATGGCTACACCTTC.

The rearrangement joins TRBV6-6 to TRBJ1-4; a possible D gene is TRBD1 (5 bases). The germline gives CDR1 MNHNY, CDR2 SVGAGI (reference sequence). V dropped 2 bases and J dropped 7 bases, with 8 bases sitting between them. CDR3 size: 13 residues. CDR3: CASSYGTGEKLFF. The CDR3 DNA sequence: TGTGCCAGCAGTTACGGCACAGGTGAAAAACTGTTTTTT.

The genes are TRBV11-3 and TRBJ2-1, with 14 bases aligning to TRBD2. Germline loops: CDR1 SGHNT, CDR2 YENEEA. Unmatched junction bases numbered 4, after V lost 4 bases and J lost 2 bases. The CDR3 contains 17 residues. The DNA for the CDR3 is TGTGCCAGCAGCTCCACGACTAGCGGGGGGGCCTACAATGAGCAGTTCTTC. It specifies CASSSTTSGGAYNEQFF.

The J gene is TRBJ2-7, the V gene TRBV27, with 8 nucleotides matching TRBD1. Germline V CDR1 and CDR2: MNHEY, SMNVEV (reference sequence). This CDR3 is built from 13 residues. V lost 3 bases to trimming and J lost 6 bases; unmatched junction nucleotides: 4. The CDR3 nucleotides are TGTGCCAGCAGTTTCGACAGGGGTTCCGAGCAGTACTTC. Its translation: CASSFDRGSEQYF.

In nucleotides, the CDR3 is TGTGCCAGCAGCTTAGAATTGGGACTAGCGGGGAAAAAAAGCTCCTACGAGCAGTACTTC. Amino acid sequence: CASSLELGLAGKKSSYEQYF. The V call is TRBV11-2, the J call TRBJ2-7, with 13 bases fitting TRBD2. Per the germline V gene, CDR1 is SGHAT and CDR2 is FQNNGV. The trim removed 0 bases at V and 0 bases at J, leaving 11 bases unmatched. This CDR3 has 20 residues.

The V gene is TRBV30, the J gene TRBJ1-1; 9 bases are shared with TRBD1. With 7 bases clipped from V and 0 bases from J, the junction kept 12 bases outside the gene matches. This CDR3 comprises 16 residues. Germline loops: CDR1 GTSNPN, CDR2 SVGIG (reference sequence). The CDR3 protein is CASGTGSGWMNTEAFF. Written as DNA, the CDR3 is TGTGCCTCCGGGACAGGGAGCGGGTGGATGAACACTGAAGCTTTCTTT.

This chain joins TRBV2 and TRBJ2-7, with 9 bases fitting TRBD1. The CDR3 is made up of 18 amino acids. Germline lookup yields CDR1 SNHLY and CDR2 FYNNEI. With 0 bases clipped from V and 3 bases from J, the junction kept 12 bases outside the gene matches. CDR3 loop: CASSEAYLPGQGHYEQYF. CDR3 sequence (DNA): TGTGCCAGCAGTGAAGCGTACCTCCCGGGACAGGGACACTACGAGCAGTACTTC.

The J gene is TRBJ1-2, the V gene TRBV6-5, with D uncertain. CDR3 length equals 12 residues. V was shortened by 4 bases and J by 5 bases, with 8 bases between the two germline ends. Germline V gene lookup returns CDR1 MNHEY and CDR2 SVGAGI. CDR3 sequence reads: CASSLGGYGYTF. DNA for the CDR3: TGTGCCAGCAGTTTGGGAGGATATGGCTACACCTTC.

The rearrangement links TRBV7-8 to TRBJ2-1, with TRBD2 as a possible D gene (5 bases). The germline V gene encodes CDR1 SGHVS and CDR2 FQNEAQ. The CDR3 runs 14 residues. The V gene lost 4 bases and the J gene lost 5 bases, with 12 bases spanning the gap. The CDR3 DNA is TGTGCCAGCAGCTCGGACTGGGTTAACAATGAGCAGTTCTTC. As protein: CASSSDWVNNEQFF.

The chain uses TRBV5-4 and TRBJ2-5; tentative D call: TRBD2 (6 bases). Deletions cut 1 base from V and 4 bases from J, with 11 bases between. The CDR3 is 14 residues long. Germline V gene data show CDR1 as SGHNT and CDR2 as YYREEE (reference sequence). The CDR3 protein is CASSLPRGPETQYF. Here the CDR3 DNA reads TGTGCCAGCAGCTTGCCGCGGGGCCCAGAGACCCAGTACTTC.

The chain couples TRBV5-6 to TRBJ1-2; 7 bases align to TRBD1. The CDR3 contains 17 residues. V lost 0 bases and J lost 8; bases outside the gene matches: 16. Per germline, CDR1 SGHDT and CDR2 YYEEEE. The CDR3 coding sequence is TGTGCCAGCAGCTTGGCAGGGGCTGACAGGGAAGGATTGGGCTACACCTTC. Translating gives CASSLAGADREGLGYTF. Full variable domain (outside the CDR3, taken from reference TRBV5-6 and TRBJ1-2): DAGVTQSPTHLIKTRGQQVTLRCSPKSGHDTVSWYQQALGQGPQFIFQYYEEEERQRGNFPDRFSGHQFPNYSSELNVNALLLGDSALYLCASSLAGADREGLGYTFGSGTRLTVV.

This chain's CDR3 is CASGLGQGSPRTDTQYF. The CDR3, as DNA: TGTGCTAGTGGTTTAGGGCAGGGATCTCCAAGAACAGATACGCAGTATTTT. The gene calls are TRBV12-5 and TRBJ2-3; D may be TRBD1 (5 bases). Per the germline V gene, CDR1 is LGHNT and CDR2 is FRNRAP. V dropped 3 bases and J dropped 3 bases, with 19 bases sitting between them. This CDR3 is 17 amino acids long.

The V gene is TRBV7-3, the J gene TRBJ1-5; 7 bases are shared with TRBD1. CDR1 and CDR2 (germline): SGHTA, FQGTGA. The length of the CDR3 is 14 residues. J was trimmed by 5 bases and V by 2 bases; bases with no gene match: 3. CDR3 region: CASSLSGGHQPQHF. CDR3 nucleotide sequence: TGTGCCAGCAGCTTATCAGGGGGTCATCAGCCCCAGCATTTT.

The chain uses TRBV5-4 and TRBJ2-7, with D perhaps matching TRBD1 (5 bases). The CDR3 has 16 residues. Germline values: CDR1 SGHNT, CDR2 YYREEE (reference sequence). The germline V and J ends were trimmed by 1 base and 3 bases, with 17 bases remaining between them. CDR3 residues: CASSLLGADNLYEQYF. The CDR3 nucleotides read TGTGCCAGCAGCTTGCTAGGGGCAGACAACCTCTACGAGCAGTACTTC.